These 10 T cell receptor beta chains were sequenced from one sample in a study of blood T cells in healthy people across ages. The use of a sample-barcoded 5' primer and a J-beta primer mix characterized a second PCR of roughly 7 to 11 cycles. TCRdb re-derived calls from the 5' RACE reads in MiXCR, one entry per CDR3 protein. The sample contains 700,000 to 950,000 distinct CDR3 sequences, around 40% of which appear only once. Sequencing was performed on blood. Every receptor here comes from a woman aged 60-75 years in good health.

The rearrangement joins TRBV28 to TRBJ2-1; possibly TRBD2 for D (5 bases). CDR3 length equals 13 residues. Trimming left V 4 bases short and J 6 bases short, with 10 bases between. CDR1 and CDR2 (germline): MDHEN, SYDVKM. CDR3 in DNA: TGTGCCAGCAGTTCCAAGAGGGTCAATGAGCAGTTCTTC. This translates into CASSSKRVNEQFF. Filled out from reference TRBV28 and TRBJ2-1, the complete variable domain reads DVKVTQSSRYLVKRTGEKVFLECVQDMDHENMFWYRQDPGLGLRLIYFSYDVKMKEKGDIPEGYSVSREKKERFSLILESASTNQTSMYLCASSSKRVNEQFFGPGTRLTVL.

Only a few counts were recorded for this clonotype. The chain joins TRBV4-3 to TRBJ2-1; D gene unclear. V was cut by 0 bases and J by 7 bases, with 7 bases left in between. This CDR3 contains 13 residues. CDR1 is LGHNA, CDR2 YSLEER, per germline. Here the CDR3 reads CASSQDWRNEQFF. In nucleotides, the CDR3 is TGCGCCAGCAGCCAAGATTGGCGGAATGAGCAGTTCTTC.

Notes on this clonotype: A clone one base away is much larger, so this may be a read error. The genes are TRBV4-2 and TRBJ1-2; D not certain. The germline gives CDR1 LGHNA, CDR2 YNFKEQ. The CDR3 extends over 13 amino acids. CDR3 protein: CPSSQDANYGYTF. The CDR3 DNA sequence: TGTCCCAGCAGCCAAGATGCAAACTATGGCTACACCTTC.

This clonotype was found many times. The chain links TRBV7-2 to TRBJ2-3; no firm D call. The CDR3 is 14 residues long. V was cut by 5 bases and J by 2 bases, with 11 bases left in between. Per the germline V gene, CDR1 is SGHTA and CDR2 is FQGNSA. The CDR3, as DNA: TGTGCCAGCAGCCAAATTCCCTCCACAGATACGCAGTATTTT. The encoded protein is CASSQIPSTDTQYF. Based on the CDR3 plus reference TRBV7-2 and TRBJ2-3, the full variable domain is GAGVSQSPSNKVTEKGKDVELRCDPISGHTALYWYRQSLGQGLEFLIYFQGNSAPDKSGLPSDRFSAERTGGSVSTLTIQRTQQEDSAVYLCASSQIPSTDTQYFGPGTRLTVL.

Only a few counts were recorded for this clonotype. The rearrangement joins TRBV29-1 to TRBJ1-2; 7 nucleotides match TRBD1. The germline gives CDR1 SQVTM, CDR2 ANQGSEA. The CDR3 contains 14 residues. V was pared by 0 bases and J by 2 bases, with 3 bases of the junction left unmatched. The CDR3 coding sequence is TGCAGCGTTGAAGATCCGGGACAGAACTATGGCTACACCTTC. This codes for CSVEDPGQNYGYTF.

This clonotype was picked up a small number of times. The chain links TRBV20-1 to TRBJ2-5, with 10 positions matching TRBD2. Germline CDR1 is DFQATT and CDR2 is SNEGSKA (reference sequence). The V segment lost 6 bases and the J segment 2 bases; nucleotides outside the gene matches: 9. This CDR3 comprises 15 residues. CDR3 sequence (DNA): TGCAGTGCGTCCGGGACTAGCGACTTTCAAGAGACCCAGTACTTC. Protein: CSASGTSDFQETQYF.

V and J are TRBV4-3 and TRBJ2-6, with 8 bases aligning to TRBD2. V shed 0 bases, J shed 1 base, and the junction held 2 bases outside the gene matches. Germline-derived CDR1 and CDR2 are LGHNA and YSLEER. This CDR3 spans 17 amino acids. This chain's CDR3 is CASSQEAGVSGANVLTF. The CDR3, as DNA: TGCGCCAGCAGCCAAGAAGCGGGAGTATCTGGGGCCAACGTCCTGACTTTC.

A note on this clonotype: A much larger clonotype is one base distant, so this may be a read error. The V call is TRBV5-1, the J call TRBJ2-1; D unclear. CDR1 and CDR2 from the germline V gene are SGHRS and YFSETQ. The CDR3 has 12 residues. The germline V and J ends were trimmed by 1 base and 9 bases, with 8 bases remaining between them. For the CDR3, the DNA is TGCGCCAGCAGCTTGAATGTGGGTGAGCAGTTCTTC. Translating it yields CASSLNVGEQFF. Drawing the rest from reference TRBV5-1 and TRBJ2-1, the complete variable domain is KAGVTQTPRYLIKTRGQQVTLSCSPISGHRSVSWYQQTPGQGLQFLFEYFSETQRNKGNFPGRFSGRQFSNSRSEMNVSTLELGDSALYLCASSLNVGEQFFGPGTRLTVL.

The rearrangement joins TRBV29-1 to TRBJ2-4; 12 nucleotides match TRBD1. Per germline, CDR1 SQVTM and CDR2 ANQGSEA. The CDR3 contains 18 residues. The V and J ends lost 4 bases and 1 base, in that order; junction bases with no gene match: 11. The CDR3 coding sequence is TGCAGCGTTGGTCTGGGACAGGGGGCTTGGGGGGCCAAAAACATTCAGTACTTC. Translating gives CSVGLGQGAWGAKNIQYF. Combining the CDR3 with reference TRBV29-1 and TRBJ2-4 gives the whole variable domain SAVISQKPSRDICQRGTSLTIQCQVDSQVTMMFWYRQQPGQSLTLIATANQGSEATYESGFVIDKFPISRPNLTFSTLTVSNMSPEDSSIYLCSVGLGQGAWGAKNIQYFGAGTRLSVL.

There are many counts of this clonotype. DNA for the CDR3: TGCAGTGCTAGTCCACCGGTTATGCGGGAGGCCTACGAGCAGTACTTC. It is translated as CSASPPVMREAYEQYF. The chain couples TRBV20-1 to TRBJ2-7, with 8 bases that match TRBD2. This CDR3 spans 16 amino acids. The J segment lost 2 bases and the V segment lost 3 bases, leaving 12 bases of the junction unmatched. Germline CDR1 is DFQATT and CDR2 is SNEGSKA (reference sequence).